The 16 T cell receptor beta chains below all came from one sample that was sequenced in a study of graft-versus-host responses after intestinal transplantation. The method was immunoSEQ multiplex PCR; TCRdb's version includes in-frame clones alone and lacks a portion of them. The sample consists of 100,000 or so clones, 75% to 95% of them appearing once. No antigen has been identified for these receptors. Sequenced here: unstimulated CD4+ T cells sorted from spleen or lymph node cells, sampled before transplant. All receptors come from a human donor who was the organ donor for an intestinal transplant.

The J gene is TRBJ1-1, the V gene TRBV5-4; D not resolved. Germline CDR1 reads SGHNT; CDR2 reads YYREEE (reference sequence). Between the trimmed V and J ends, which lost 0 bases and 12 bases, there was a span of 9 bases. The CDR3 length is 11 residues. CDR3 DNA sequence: TGTGCCAGCAGCTTGGGGCGGCTGACTTTCTTT. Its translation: CASSLGRLTFF.

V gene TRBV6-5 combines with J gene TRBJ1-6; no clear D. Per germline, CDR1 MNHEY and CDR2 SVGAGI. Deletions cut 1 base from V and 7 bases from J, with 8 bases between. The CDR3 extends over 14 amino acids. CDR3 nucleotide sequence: TGTGCCAGCAGTTACTGGGGAGGGAATTCACCCCTCCACTTT. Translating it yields CASSYWGGNSPLHF.

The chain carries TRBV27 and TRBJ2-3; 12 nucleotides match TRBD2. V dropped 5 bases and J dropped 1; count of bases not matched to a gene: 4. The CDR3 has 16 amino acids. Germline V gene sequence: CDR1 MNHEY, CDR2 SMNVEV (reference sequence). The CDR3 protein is CASSARLAGGTDTQYF. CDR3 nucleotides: TGTGCCAGCAGTGCGCGACTAGCGGGGGGCACAGATACGCAGTATTTT.

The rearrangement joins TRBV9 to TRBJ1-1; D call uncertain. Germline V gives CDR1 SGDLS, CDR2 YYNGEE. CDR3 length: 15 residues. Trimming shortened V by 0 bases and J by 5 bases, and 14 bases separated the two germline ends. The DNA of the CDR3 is TGTGCCAGCAGCGTAGATGCACTTCCGGGAACTGAAGCTTTCTTT. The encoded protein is CASSVDALPGTEAFF.

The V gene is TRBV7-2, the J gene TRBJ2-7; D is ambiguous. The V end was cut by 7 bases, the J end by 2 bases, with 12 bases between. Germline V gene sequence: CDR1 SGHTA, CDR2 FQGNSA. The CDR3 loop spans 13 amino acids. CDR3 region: CASTSVPPYEQYF. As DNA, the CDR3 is TGTGCCAGCACCTCCGTTCCCCCCTACGAGCAGTACTTC.

The CDR3 region has the DNA TGTGCCAGCAGCCCAGGGGCGGGGGAAGAGACCCAGTACTTC. The encoded protein is CASSPGAGEETQYF. The chain combines TRBV11-2 with TRBJ2-5, with D maybe TRBD2 (7 bases). CDR3 size: 14 residues. V lost 5 bases to trimming and J lost 3 bases, with 13 bases between them. Germline V gene data show CDR1 as SGHAT and CDR2 as FQNNGV.

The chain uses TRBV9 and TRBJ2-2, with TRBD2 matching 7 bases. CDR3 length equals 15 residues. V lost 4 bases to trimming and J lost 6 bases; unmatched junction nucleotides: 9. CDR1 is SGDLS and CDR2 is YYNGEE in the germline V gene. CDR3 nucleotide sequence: TGTGCCAGCAGCCCCCGGACCAGCGGGGCCGGGGAGCTGTTTTTT. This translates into CASSPRTSGAGELFF.

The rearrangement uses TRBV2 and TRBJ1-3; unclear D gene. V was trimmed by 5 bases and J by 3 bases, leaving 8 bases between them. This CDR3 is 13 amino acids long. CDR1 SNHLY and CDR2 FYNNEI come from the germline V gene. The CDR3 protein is CASSPGLGNTIYF. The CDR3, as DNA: TGTGCCAGCAGTCCAGGACTTGGAAACACCATATATTTT.

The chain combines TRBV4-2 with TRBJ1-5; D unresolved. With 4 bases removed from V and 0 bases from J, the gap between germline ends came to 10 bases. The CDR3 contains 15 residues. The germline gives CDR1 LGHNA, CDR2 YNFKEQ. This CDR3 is CASSPHRGSNQPQHF. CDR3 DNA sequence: TGTGCCAGCAGCCCGCACCGGGGTAGCAATCAGCCCCAGCATTTT.

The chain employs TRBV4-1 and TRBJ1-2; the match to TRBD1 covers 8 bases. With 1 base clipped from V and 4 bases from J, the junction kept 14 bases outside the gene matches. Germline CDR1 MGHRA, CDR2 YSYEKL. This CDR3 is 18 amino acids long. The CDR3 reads CASSQVFKTGEKGYGYTF. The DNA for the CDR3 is TGCGCCAGCAGCCAAGTCTTCAAGACAGGGGAGAAGGGCTATGGCTACACCTTC.

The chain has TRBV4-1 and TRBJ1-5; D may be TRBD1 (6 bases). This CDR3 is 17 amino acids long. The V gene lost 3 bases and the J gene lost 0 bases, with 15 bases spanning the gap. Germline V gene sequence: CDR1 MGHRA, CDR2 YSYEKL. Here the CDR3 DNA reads TGCGCCAGCAGCCAGCCATTTCGACAGGATAGCAATCAGCCCCAGCATTTT. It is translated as CASSQPFRQDSNQPQHF.

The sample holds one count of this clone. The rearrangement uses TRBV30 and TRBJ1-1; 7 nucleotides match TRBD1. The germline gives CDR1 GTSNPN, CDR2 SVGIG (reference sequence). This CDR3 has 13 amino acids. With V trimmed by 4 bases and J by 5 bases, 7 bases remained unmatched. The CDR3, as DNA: TGTGCCTGGACAACAGGGGCTCTGACTGAAGCTTTCTTT. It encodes CAWTTGALTEAFF.

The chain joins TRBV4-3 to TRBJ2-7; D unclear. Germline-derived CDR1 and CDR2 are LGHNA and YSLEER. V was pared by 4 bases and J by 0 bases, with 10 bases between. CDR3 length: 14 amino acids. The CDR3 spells CASSPSYFSYEQYF. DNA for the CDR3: TGCGCCAGCAGCCCAAGCTACTTCTCCTACGAGCAGTACTTC.

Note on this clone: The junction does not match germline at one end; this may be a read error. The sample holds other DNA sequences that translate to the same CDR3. Written as DNA, the CDR3 is TGCGCCAGCAGCTCGACTAGCGGGGTCTCAGATACGCAGTATTTT. This sequence encodes CASSSTSGVSDTQYF. V gene TRBV9 combines with J gene TRBJ2-3; 11 nucleotides align to TRBD2. Germline V lookup: CDR1 SGDLS, CDR2 YYNGEE. CDR3 size: 15 residues.

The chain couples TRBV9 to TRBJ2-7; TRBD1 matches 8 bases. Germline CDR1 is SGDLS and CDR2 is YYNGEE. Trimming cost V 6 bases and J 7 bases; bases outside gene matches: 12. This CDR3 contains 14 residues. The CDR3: CASTSGTGGGEQYF. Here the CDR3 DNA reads TGTGCCAGCACTAGTGGTACAGGGGGTGGGGAGCAGTACTTC.

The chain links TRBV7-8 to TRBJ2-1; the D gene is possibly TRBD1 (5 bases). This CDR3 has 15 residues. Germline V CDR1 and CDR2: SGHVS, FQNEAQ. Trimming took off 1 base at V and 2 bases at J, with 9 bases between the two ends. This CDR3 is CASSLVGVTYNEQFF. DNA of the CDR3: TGTGCCAGCAGCTTAGTAGGGGTGACCTACAATGAGCAGTTCTTC. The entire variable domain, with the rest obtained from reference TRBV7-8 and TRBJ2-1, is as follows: GAGVSQSPRYKVAKRGQDVALRCDPISGHVSLFWYQQALGQGPEFLTYFQNEAQLDKSGLPSDRFFAERPEGSVSTLKIQRTQQEDSAVYLCASSLVGVTYNEQFFGPGTRLTVL.